These 10 T cell receptor beta chains originate from one sample sequenced in a study of long-term antiretroviral therapy in people with HIV (dated by TCRdb to between 2020 and 2023). Sequencing of the TRB variable region was done with the immunoSEQ hsTCRB v3.0 assay at survey level resolution. Entries here come from immuneACCESS through TCRdb and include only in-frame sequences with V and J called. Some clones fail to appear in such tables; in the studies checked, an unresolved V gene covers under half of the shortfall, and the cause of the remainder is unknown. The sample contains about 15,000 clones, approximately 81% of them found a single time. The ten largest clonotypes hold approximately 15% of the sample. Sequences were derived from unsorted PBMCs, sampled roughly 14 months before starting antiretroviral therapy. The receptors were sampled from a young man with HIV.

The rearrangement links TRBV6-1 to TRBJ1-2; D call uncertain. This CDR3 spans 14 amino acids. Germline V gene data show CDR1 as MNHNS and CDR2 as SASEGT. The V and J ends lost 5 bases and 8 bases respectively, with 18 bases between them. CDR3 amino acids: CASSPSWQALGYTF. For the CDR3, the DNA is TGTGCCAGCAGTCCCTCTTGGCAGGCGCTAGGCTACACCTTC.

The chain employs TRBV19 and TRBJ1-1; the D gene is possibly TRBD1 (5 bases). Germline CDR1 is LNHDA and CDR2 is SQIVND (reference sequence). V was shortened by 2 bases and J by 5 bases, with 15 bases between the two germline ends. The CDR3 spans 15 residues. The CDR3 region is CASSISPGAGTEAFF. The CDR3 DNA reads as TGTGCCAGTAGTATATCACCCGGGGCCGGGACTGAAGCTTTCTTT.

This chain uses TRBV7-3 with TRBJ2-2, with TRBD2 as a possible D gene (5 bases). The CDR3 runs 12 residues. The V and J ends lost 2 bases and 7 bases respectively, with 5 bases between them. Per germline, CDR1 SGHTA and CDR2 FQGTGA. CDR3 loop: CASSLRDGELFF. CDR3 DNA: TGTGCCAGCAGCTTACGGGACGGGGAGCTGTTTTTT.

The chain carries TRBV11-2 and TRBJ2-3; D not resolved. Trimming cost V 3 bases and J 0 bases, with 10 bases left between them. The CDR3 runs 15 residues. CDR1 is SGHAT, CDR2 FQNNGV, per germline. CDR3 sequence (DNA): TGTGCCAGCAGCTTTATTCCCATAAGCACAGATACGCAGTATTTT. Its protein is CASSFIPISTDTQYF.

V is TRBV18 and J is TRBJ2-1, with D maybe TRBD2 (7 bases). V was cut by 2 bases and J by 1 base, with 9 bases left in between. From germline, CDR1 is KGHSH and CDR2 LQKENI. This CDR3 region has 15 residues. This CDR3 is CASSPGGASYNEQFF. CDR3 in DNA: TGTGCCAGCTCACCAGGGGGGGCGTCCTACAATGAGCAGTTCTTC.

The V and J genes are TRBV29-1 and TRBJ2-7, with 9 bases fitting TRBD1. After removal of 5 bases from V and 1 base from J, the junction contained 3 bases not matched to a gene. The CDR3 is 13 amino acids. Germline CDR1 reads SQVTM; CDR2 reads ANQGSEA. DNA of the CDR3: TGCAGCGTTTGGGGACAGGGATCCTACGAGCAGTACTTC. Amino acid sequence: CSVWGQGSYEQYF.

This clone was seen more than once but under ten times. DNA for the CDR3: TGTGCCAGCAGCTTAGCGGATCCAGGCGGCTATGGCTACACCTTC. Protein: CASSLADPGGYGYTF. The chain uses TRBV7-8 and TRBJ1-2; no reliable D call. This CDR3 contains 15 residues. The germline V gene encodes CDR1 SGHVS and CDR2 FQNEAQ. Trimming shortened V by 0 bases and J by 4 bases, and 12 bases separated the two germline ends.

The gene calls are TRBV6-5 and TRBJ1-1, with D perhaps matching TRBD1 (5 bases). Trimming took off 6 bases at V and 1 base at J, with 15 bases between the two ends. Germline V gene sequence: CDR1 MNHEY, CDR2 SVGAGI. The CDR3 has 15 amino acids. Here the CDR3 reads CASRPDGQKNTEAFF. The CDR3, as DNA: TGTGCCAGCAGGCCCGACGGACAAAAGAACACTGAAGCTTTCTTT.

V gene TRBV18 combines with J gene TRBJ2-3; a possible D gene is TRBD1 (7 bases). Germline lookup yields CDR1 KGHSH and CDR2 LQKENI. V was clipped by 0 bases and J by 5 bases, with 12 bases between them. The CDR3 is 15 amino acids. The CDR3 here is CASSPPTQGGDTQYF. The DNA for the CDR3 is TGTGCCAGCTCACCACCAACTCAGGGGGGAGATACGCAGTATTTT.

J is TRBJ1-6 and V is TRBV27; 8 nucleotides line up with TRBD1. The trim removed 8 bases at V and 7 bases at J, leaving 10 bases unmatched. This CDR3 has 15 residues. Germline CDR1 is MNHEY and CDR2 is SMNVEV (reference sequence). CDR3 in amino acids: CASGAPGTGNSPLHF. In DNA form, the CDR3 reads TGTGCCAGCGGAGCCCCCGGGACAGGCAATTCACCCCTCCACTTT.